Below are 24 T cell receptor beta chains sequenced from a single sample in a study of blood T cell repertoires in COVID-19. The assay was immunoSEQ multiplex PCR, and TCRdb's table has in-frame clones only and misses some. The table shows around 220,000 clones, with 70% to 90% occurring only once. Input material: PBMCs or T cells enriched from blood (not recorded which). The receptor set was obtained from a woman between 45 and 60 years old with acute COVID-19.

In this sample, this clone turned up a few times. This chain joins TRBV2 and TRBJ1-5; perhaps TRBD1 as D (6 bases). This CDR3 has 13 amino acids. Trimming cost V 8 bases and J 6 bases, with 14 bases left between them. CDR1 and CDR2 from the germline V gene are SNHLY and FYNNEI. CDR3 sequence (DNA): TGTGCCAGCTTCGGTGGGGGGGCTCAGCCCCAGCATTTT. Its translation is CASFGGGAQPQHF.

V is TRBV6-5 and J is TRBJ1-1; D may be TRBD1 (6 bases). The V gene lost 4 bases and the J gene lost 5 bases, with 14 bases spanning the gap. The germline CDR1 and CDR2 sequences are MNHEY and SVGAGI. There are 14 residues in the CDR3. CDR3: CASSLQGGGTEAFF. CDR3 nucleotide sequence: TGTGCCAGCAGTTTACAGGGCGGCGGGACTGAAGCTTTCTTT.

CDR3: CASSDSESYGYTF. CDR3 DNA: TGTGCCAGCAGTGACTCAGAATCATATGGCTACACCTTC. The chain employs TRBV2 and TRBJ1-2; D not certain. The CDR3 is 13 amino acids. Trimming cost V 3 bases and J 5 bases, with 10 bases left between them. Germline loops: CDR1 SNHLY, CDR2 FYNNEI.

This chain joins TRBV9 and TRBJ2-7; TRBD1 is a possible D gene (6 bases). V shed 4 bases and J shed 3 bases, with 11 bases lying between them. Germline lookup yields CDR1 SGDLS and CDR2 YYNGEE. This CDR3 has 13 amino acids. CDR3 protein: CASSLRGGYEQYF. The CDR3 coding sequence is TGTGCCAGCAGCCTCAGAGGGGGCTACGAGCAGTACTTC.

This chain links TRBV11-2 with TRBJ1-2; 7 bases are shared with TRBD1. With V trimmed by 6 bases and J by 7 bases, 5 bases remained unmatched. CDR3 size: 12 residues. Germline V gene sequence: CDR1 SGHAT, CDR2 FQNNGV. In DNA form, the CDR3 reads TGTGCCAGCAGGCGAGGGGGCGGTGGCTACACCTTC. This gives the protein CASRRGGGGYTF.

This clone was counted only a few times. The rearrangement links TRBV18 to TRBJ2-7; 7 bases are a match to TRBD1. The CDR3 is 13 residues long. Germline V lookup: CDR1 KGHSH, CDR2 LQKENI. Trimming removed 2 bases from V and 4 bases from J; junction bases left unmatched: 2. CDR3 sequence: CASSPAGGYEQYF. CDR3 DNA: TGTGCCAGCTCACCAGCAGGGGGATACGAGCAGTACTTC.

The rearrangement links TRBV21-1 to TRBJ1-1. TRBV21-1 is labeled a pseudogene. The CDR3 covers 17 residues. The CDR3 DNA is TGTGCCAGCATCGAGGGGGGGCCCCGAGATCGGAACACTGAAGCTTTCTTT. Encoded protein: CASIEGGPRDRNTEAFF.

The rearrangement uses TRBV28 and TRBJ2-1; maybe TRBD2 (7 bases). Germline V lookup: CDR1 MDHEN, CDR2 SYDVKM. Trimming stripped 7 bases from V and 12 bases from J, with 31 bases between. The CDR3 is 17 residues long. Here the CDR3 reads CASTPSTGFRRESGQFF. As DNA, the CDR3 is TGTGCCAGCACCCCCTCTACAGGGTTTAGGCGGGAGTCGGGGCAGTTCTTC.

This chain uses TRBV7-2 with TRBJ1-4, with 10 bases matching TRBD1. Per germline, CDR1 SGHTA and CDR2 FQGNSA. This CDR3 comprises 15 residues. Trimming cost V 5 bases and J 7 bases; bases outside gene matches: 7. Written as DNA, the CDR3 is TGTGCCAGCAGCACCGGACAGGGGGTTCCTGAAAAACTGTTTTTT. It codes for CASSTGQGVPEKLFF. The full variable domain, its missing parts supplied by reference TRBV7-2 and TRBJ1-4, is GAGVSQSPSNKVTEKGKDVELRCDPISGHTALYWYRQSLGQGLEFLIYFQGNSAPDKSGLPSDRFSAERTGGSVSTLTIQRTQQEDSAVYLCASSTGQGVPEKLFFGSGTQLSVL.

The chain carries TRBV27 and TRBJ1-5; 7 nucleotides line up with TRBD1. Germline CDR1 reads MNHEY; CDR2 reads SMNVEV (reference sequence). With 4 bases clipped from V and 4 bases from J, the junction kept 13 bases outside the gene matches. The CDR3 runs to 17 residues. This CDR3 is CASSSLRQGRWNQPQHF. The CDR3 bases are TGTGCCAGCAGTTCCCTTCGACAGGGTAGGTGGAATCAGCCCCAGCATTTT.

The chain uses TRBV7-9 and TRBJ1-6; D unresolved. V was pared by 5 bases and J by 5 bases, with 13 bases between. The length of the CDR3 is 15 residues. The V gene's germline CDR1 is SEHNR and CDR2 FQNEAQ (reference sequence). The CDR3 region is CASSPRTGNNSPLHF. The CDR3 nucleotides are TGTGCCAGCAGCCCTCGGACGGGAAATAATTCACCCCTCCACTTT.

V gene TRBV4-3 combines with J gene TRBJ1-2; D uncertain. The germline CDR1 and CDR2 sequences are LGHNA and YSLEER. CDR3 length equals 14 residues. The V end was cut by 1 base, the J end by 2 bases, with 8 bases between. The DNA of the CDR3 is TGCGCCAGCAGCCAAGGCGGATTAAACTATGGCTACACCTTC. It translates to CASSQGGLNYGYTF.

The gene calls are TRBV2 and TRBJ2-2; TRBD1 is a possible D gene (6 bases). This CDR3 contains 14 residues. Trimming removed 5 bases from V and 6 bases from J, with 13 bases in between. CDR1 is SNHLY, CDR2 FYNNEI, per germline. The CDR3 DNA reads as TGTGCCAGCAGTACCCGGGACAAGGCCGGGGAGCTGTTTTTT. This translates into CASSTRDKAGELFF.

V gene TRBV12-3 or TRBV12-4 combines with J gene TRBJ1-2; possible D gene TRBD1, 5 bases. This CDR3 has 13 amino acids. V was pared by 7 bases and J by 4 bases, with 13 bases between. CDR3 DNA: TGTGCCAGCACCTCAACAGGTACCTATGGCTACACCTTC. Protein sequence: CASTSTGTYGYTF.

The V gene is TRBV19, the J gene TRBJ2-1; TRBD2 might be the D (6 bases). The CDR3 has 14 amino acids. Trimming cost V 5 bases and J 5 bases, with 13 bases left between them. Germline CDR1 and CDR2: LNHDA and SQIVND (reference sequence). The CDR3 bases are TGTGCCAGTAGTCCGCTAGCGCGGAACAATGAGCAGTTCTTC. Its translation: CASSPLARNNEQFF.

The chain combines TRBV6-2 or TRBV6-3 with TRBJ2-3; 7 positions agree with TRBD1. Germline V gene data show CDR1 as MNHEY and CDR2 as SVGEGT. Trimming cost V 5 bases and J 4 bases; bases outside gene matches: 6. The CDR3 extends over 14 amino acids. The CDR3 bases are TGTGCCAGCAGTCGAACAGGGGAACCAGATACGCAGTATTTT. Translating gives CASSRTGEPDTQYF.

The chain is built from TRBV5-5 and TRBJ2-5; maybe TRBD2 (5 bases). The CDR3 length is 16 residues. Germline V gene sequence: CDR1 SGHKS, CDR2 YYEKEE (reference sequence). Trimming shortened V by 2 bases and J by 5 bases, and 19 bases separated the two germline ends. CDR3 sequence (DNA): TGTGCCAGCAGCTTTCAAACTAGTACTGTCATCGAGACCCAGTACTTC. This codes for CASSFQTSTVIETQYF.

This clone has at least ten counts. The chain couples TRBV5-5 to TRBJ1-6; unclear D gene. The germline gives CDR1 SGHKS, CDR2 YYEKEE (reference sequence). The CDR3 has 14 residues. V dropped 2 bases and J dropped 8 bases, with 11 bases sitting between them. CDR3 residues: CASSLIGVDSPLHF. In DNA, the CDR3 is TGTGCCAGCAGCTTAATCGGTGTCGATTCACCCCTCCACTTT.

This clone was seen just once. This CDR3 is CASLDRNTGELFF. CDR3 DNA sequence: TGTGCCAGCCTGGACAGGAACACCGGGGAGCTGTTTTTT. The chain carries TRBV19 and TRBJ2-2; possible D gene TRBD1, 6 bases. Trimming stripped 9 bases from V and 1 base from J, with 9 bases between. CDR1 and CDR2 (germline): LNHDA, SQIVND (reference sequence). This CDR3 contains 13 residues.

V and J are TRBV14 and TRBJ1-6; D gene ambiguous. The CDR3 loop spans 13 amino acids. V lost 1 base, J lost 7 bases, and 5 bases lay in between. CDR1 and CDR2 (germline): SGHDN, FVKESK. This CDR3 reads CASSQGLNSPLHF. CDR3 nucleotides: TGTGCCAGCAGCCAAGGTCTCAATTCACCCCTCCACTTT.

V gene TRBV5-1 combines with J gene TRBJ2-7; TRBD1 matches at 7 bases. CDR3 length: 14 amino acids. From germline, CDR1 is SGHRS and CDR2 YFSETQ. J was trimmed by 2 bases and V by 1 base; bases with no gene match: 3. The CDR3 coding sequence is TGCGCCAGCAGCTTGTTGGGACAGACCTACGAGCAGTACTTC. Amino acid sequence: CASSLLGQTYEQYF.

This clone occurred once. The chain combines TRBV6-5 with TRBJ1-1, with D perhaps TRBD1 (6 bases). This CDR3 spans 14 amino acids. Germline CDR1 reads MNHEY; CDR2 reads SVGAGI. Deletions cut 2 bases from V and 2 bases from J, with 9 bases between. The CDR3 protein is CASSYGQSNTEAFF. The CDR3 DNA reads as TGTGCCAGCAGTTACGGACAGTCAAACACTGAAGCTTTCTTT.

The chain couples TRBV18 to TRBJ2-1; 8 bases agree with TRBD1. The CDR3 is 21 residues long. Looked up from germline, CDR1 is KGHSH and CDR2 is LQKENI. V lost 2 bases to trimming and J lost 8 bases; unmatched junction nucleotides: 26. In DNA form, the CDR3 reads TGTGCCAGCTCACCAAACGGCGGATTGACAGGGGCGATAGGTGGGAAAGATGAGCAGTTCTTC. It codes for CASSPNGGLTGAIGGKDEQFF.

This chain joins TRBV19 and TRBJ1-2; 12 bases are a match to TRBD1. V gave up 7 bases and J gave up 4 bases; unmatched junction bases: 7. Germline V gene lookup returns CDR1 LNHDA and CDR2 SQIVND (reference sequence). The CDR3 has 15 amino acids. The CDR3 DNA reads TGTGCCAGTAAAGTCGGGACAGGGGGCTTCTATGGCTACACCTTC. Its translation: CASKVGTGGFYGYTF.